This TCR beta chain stems from a study of beta chain features in type 1 diabetes. Germline V gene data show CDR1 as LNHNV and CDR2 as YYDKDF (reference sequence). V lost 0 bases and J 0 bases, leaving 5 bases between the germline ends. This CDR3 has 14 residues. Isolated RNA was reverse transcribed in full, so expressed TCRB transcripts were sequenced. Produced via immunoSEQ multiplex PCR; TCRdb's table is partial and in-frame only. The sample shows nearly 250,000 clones, about 71% of them seen only once. The table lists this clone with a count of one. Sorting based on CD45RO/CCR7/CD25/CD127/CD95/CD27 separated CD4+ naive, central memory, regulatory and stem cell-like memory cells.

This TCR derives from a man younger than 45 in good health. The chain recombines TRBV15 with TRBJ2-5; D is unclear. Sequenced sample: naive CD4+ T cells from blood. For the CDR3, the DNA is TGTGCCACCAGCAGAGATTCGTACCAAGAGACCCAGTACTTC. Translation gives CATSRDSYQETQYF. Looking up the rest from reference TRBV15 and TRBJ2-5 gives the full variable domain: DAMVIQNPRYQVTQFGKPVTLSCSQTLNHNVMYWYQQKSSQAPKLLFHYYDKDFNNEADTPDNFQSRRPNTSFCFLDIRSPGLGDTAMYLCATSRDSYQETQYFGPGTRLLVL.